Listed below are T cell receptor beta chains from one sample, sequenced in a study. TCRdb redid the calling of the RT-PCR reads with MiXCR, one entry per CDR3 protein. The table includes about 680,000 distinct CDR3 sequences, more than 13% detected once. Material for sequencing was memory CD4+ T cells from blood. The receptors shown here come from a female donor in good health, serving as a healthy control. CDR3s include the opening cysteine and the closing phenylalanine or tryptophan. The D gene is left open where the match is weak. The size field is filled for only some rows; it gives once, few, many or a size class.

j_call clone_size d_call v_call cdr3_aa cdr3_nt
TRBJ2-1 . . TRBV15 CATRDPRRDNEQFF TGTGCCACCAGGGATCCTCGCAGGGACAATGAGCAGTTCTTC
TRBJ2-2 few . TRBV5-1 CASSGDNTGELFF TGCGCCAGCAGCGGTGACAACACCGGGGAGCTGTTTTTT
TRBJ1-4 . . TRBV27 CASSLYKGNEKLFF TGTGCCAGCAGTTTATATAAGGGAAATGAAAAACTGTTTTTT
TRBJ2-3 few TRBD2 TRBV6-5 CASSYLAGGPAGGDTQYF TGTGCCAGCAGTTACTTAGCGGGAGGGCCGGCAGGGGGAGATACGCAGTATTTT
TRBJ2-3 few TRBD2 TRBV29-1 CSVVASGGAEDTQYF TGCAGCGTTGTGGCCAGCGGGGGGGCCGAAGATACGCAGTATTTT
TRBJ1-4 few . TRBV4-3 CASSHRYGRYEKLFF TGCGCCAGCAGCCATAGATACGGACGGTATGAAAAACTGTTTTTT
TRBJ1-2 . . TRBV30 CAWKGLGYGYTF TGTGCCTGGAAGGGACTCGGCTATGGCTACACCTTC
TRBJ1-5 . . TRBV21-1 CASSSLAEKPQHF TGTGCCAGCAGCTCCCTGGCGGAAAAGCCCCAGCATTTT
TRBJ1-1 . . TRBV6-2/TRBV6-3 CASSSAVMNTEAFF TGTGCCAGCAGTTCGGCAGTGATGAACACTGAAGCTTTCTTT
TRBJ2-7 many . TRBV5-6 CASSLAPVPYEQYF TGTGCCAGCAGCTTGGCTCCAGTACCCTACGAGCAGTACTTC
TRBJ2-1 . TRBD2 TRBV5-4 CASSSPGLADEQFF TGTGCCAGCAGCTCTCCGGGACTAGCTGATGAGCAGTTCTTC
TRBJ2-3 . . TRBV7-9 CAGSLAGGPTDTQYF TGTGCCGGCAGCTTAGCCGGGGGACCCACAGATACGCAGTATTTT
TRBJ1-1 . . TRBV7-2 CASSINTQTEAFF TGTGCCAGCAGCATCAACACACAAACTGAAGCTTTCTTT
TRBJ1-1 few . TRBV9 CASALGPNTEAFF TGTGCCAGCGCCCTGGGGCCAAACACTGAAGCTTTCTTT
TRBJ2-3 many . TRBV11-1 CASSPGPTPGDTQYF TGTGCCAGCAGCCCCGGGCCAACCCCAGGAGATACGCAGTATTTT
TRBJ1-2 many . TRBV29-1 CSATIRGGYTF TGCAGCGCCACCATCAGGGGCGGCTACACCTTC
TRBJ1-4 . . TRBV28 CATITTGDEKLFF TGTGCCACCATAACGACGGGGGATGAAAAACTGTTTTTT
TRBJ2-1 . . TRBV9 CASSPSEGVLIF TGTGCCAGCAGTCCTAGCGAGGGTGTCCTAATCTTC
TRBJ2-3 many TRBD2 TRBV24-1 CATSDLKVGGPSADTQYF TGTGCCACCAGTGATTTGAAGGTGGGAGGGCCTAGTGCAGATACGCAGTATTTT